One sample yielded the 24 T cell receptor beta chains listed below, sequenced in a study of blood T cell repertoires in COVID-19. Here immunoSEQ multiplex PCR was the method, and the copy in TCRdb shows in-frame clones only, minus some. The sample lists about 210,000 clones; roughly 84% were seen once. Material for sequencing was peripheral blood. The receptors were gathered from a woman over 75 with COVID-19, enrolled during active disease.

The J gene is TRBJ2-2, the V gene TRBV7-3; 7 bases line up with TRBD1. Unmatched junction bases numbered 2, after V lost 4 bases and J lost 3 bases. Germline-derived CDR1 and CDR2 are SGHTA and FQGTGA. This CDR3 is 14 amino acids long. The DNA of the CDR3 is TGTGCCAGCAGCTCGACAGGGTACACCGGGGAGCTGTTTTTT. Translated, it gives CASSSTGYTGELFF. Supplemented by reference TRBV7-3 and TRBJ2-2, the full variable domain reads GAGVSQTPSNKVTEKGKYVELRCDPISGHTALYWYRQSLGQGPEFLIYFQGTGAADDSGLPNDRFFAVRPEGSVSTLKIQRTERGDSAVYLCASSSTGYTGELFFGEGSRLTVL.

The V and J genes are TRBV5-4 and TRBJ2-3; 11 bases are shared with TRBD2. The V and J ends lost 1 base and 3 bases, in that order; junction bases with no gene match: 4. Germline V gene lookup returns CDR1 SGHNT and CDR2 YYREEE (reference sequence). The CDR3 has 16 residues. CDR3 protein: CASSLKLAGETDTQYF. In DNA, the CDR3 is TGTGCCAGCAGCTTGAAACTAGCGGGGGAAACAGATACGCAGTATTTT.

This chain joins TRBV29-1 and TRBJ1-2; perhaps TRBD1 as D (5 bases). This CDR3 is built from 12 residues. Per the germline V gene, CDR1 is SQVTM and CDR2 is ANQGSEA. V dropped 7 bases and J dropped 7 bases, with 16 bases sitting between them. The CDR3 DNA sequence: TGCAGCGCCGACCCCCAGGGAACTGGCTACACCTTC. Protein sequence: CSADPQGTGYTF.

As DNA, the CDR3 is TGCGCCAGCAGCTCCAGGGCCCCAGGCACAGATACGCAGTATTTT. Its translation is CASSSRAPGTDTQYF. The chain carries TRBV5-1 and TRBJ2-3; TRBD1 is a possible D gene (5 bases). The germline V gene encodes CDR1 SGHRS and CDR2 YFSETQ. Trimming stripped 3 bases from V and 1 base from J, with 12 bases between. The CDR3 length is 15 residues.

The CDR3 coding sequence is TGTGCCAGCAGTTCCATATGGGGACTAGCGGGGGAGGATGATACGCAGTATTTT. Protein: CASSSIWGLAGEDDTQYF. The rearrangement links TRBV6-2 or TRBV6-3 to TRBJ2-3; 14 bases map to TRBD2. The CDR3 contains 18 residues. V trimming: 4 bases; J trimming: 6 bases; junction bases outside the gene matches: 12. Germline CDR1 and CDR2: MNHEY and SVGEGT.

The chain has TRBV19 and TRBJ1-1, with D possibly being TRBD1 (5 bases). This CDR3 contains 14 residues. The germline V and J ends were trimmed by 8 bases and 5 bases, with 18 bases remaining between them. The V gene's germline CDR1 is LNHDA and CDR2 SQIVND (reference sequence). CDR3 sequence reads: CASVLGTRGTEAFF. The CDR3 DNA sequence: TGTGCCAGTGTCTTGGGGACTAGGGGAACTGAAGCTTTCTTT.

The gene calls are TRBV11-2 and TRBJ1-3; D remains unclear. The length of the CDR3 is 15 residues. V was clipped by 2 bases and J by 1 base, with 9 bases between them. Germline values: CDR1 SGHAT, CDR2 FQNNGV. CDR3 sequence: CASSLFRESGNTIYF. DNA of the CDR3: TGTGCCAGCAGCTTATTTCGAGAGTCTGGAAACACCATATATTTT.

The rearrangement links TRBV7-8 to TRBJ2-3, with TRBD2 identical over 7 bases. The CDR3 totals 15 residues. Unmatched junction bases numbered 7, after V lost 5 bases and J lost 2 bases. The V gene's germline CDR1 is SGHVS and CDR2 FQNEAQ. The CDR3 loop is CASSARDYYTDTQYF. CDR3 DNA: TGTGCCAGCAGCGCCCGGGACTACTACACAGATACGCAGTATTTT.

The chain uses TRBV3-1 (or the pseudogene TRBV3-2) and TRBJ2-3; a possible D gene is TRBD2 (5 bases). Germline lookup yields CDR1 LGHDT and CDR2 YNNKEL (reference sequence). Trimming pared 1 base from V and 8 bases from J, leaving 10 bases between. The CDR3 totals 13 residues. Here the CDR3 reads CASSQGTSGTQYF. The CDR3 region has the DNA TGTGCCAGCAGCCAAGGGACTTCGGGTACGCAGTATTTT.

V gene TRBV7-2 combines with J gene TRBJ1-5; D uncertain. The V gene's germline CDR1 is SGHTA and CDR2 FQGNSA. This CDR3 has 15 residues. Between the trimmed V and J ends, which lost 5 bases and 1 base, there was a span of 12 bases. The CDR3 DNA is TGTGCCAGCAGCGCCGACAACTTCAGCAATCAGCCCCAGCATTTT. Translated: CASSADNFSNQPQHF.

The chain employs TRBV6-2 or TRBV6-3 and TRBJ2-2; D unclear. The CDR3 contains 13 residues. Germline-derived CDR1 and CDR2 are MNHEY and SVGEGT. The V end was cut by 4 bases, the J end by 1 base, with 4 bases between. The CDR3 sequence is CASSSGNTGELFF. CDR3 coding DNA: TGTGCCAGCAGTTCAGGGAACACCGGGGAGCTGTTTTTT.

The chain's CDR3 is CASSEGVWDSRTDTQYF. For the CDR3, the DNA is TGTGCCAGCAGTGAAGGGGTATGGGACAGCCGCACAGATACGCAGTATTTT. This chain links TRBV2 with TRBJ2-3, with 7 bases identical to TRBD1. The CDR3 contains 17 residues. Germline V gene lookup returns CDR1 SNHLY and CDR2 FYNNEI. The junction had 8 bases not matched to a gene; V was cut back by 1 base and J by 1 base.

The V and J genes are TRBV28 and TRBJ1-3; D is uncertain. V was clipped by 6 bases and J by 0 bases, with 9 bases between them. CDR1 is MDHEN and CDR2 is SYDVKM in the germline V gene. CDR3 length equals 14 residues. The CDR3 sequence: CASSLDISGNTIYF. The CDR3 region has the DNA TGTGCCAGCAGCCTCGACATCTCTGGAAACACCATATATTTT. The full variable domain, with the rest looked up from reference TRBV28 and TRBJ1-3, is DVKVTQSSRYLVKRTGEKVFLECVQDMDHENMFWYRQDPGLGLRLIYFSYDVKMKEKGDIPEGYSVSREKKERFSLILESASTNQTSMYLCASSLDISGNTIYFGEGSWLTVV.

The chain is built from TRBV19 and TRBJ2-1; tentative D call: TRBD1 (5 bases). There are 13 residues in the CDR3. Germline CDR1 reads LNHDA; CDR2 reads SQIVND (reference sequence). The V gene lost 4 bases and the J gene lost 4 bases, with 8 bases spanning the gap. DNA for the CDR3: TGTGCCAGTAGTACAAAGGGGTACAATGAGCAGTTCTTC. Translation: CASSTKGYNEQFF.

The rearrangement links TRBV27 to TRBJ1-1, with 7 bases matching TRBD1. The CDR3 length is 17 residues. Germline V gives CDR1 MNHEY, CDR2 SMNVEV (reference sequence). The trim removed 4 bases at V and 0 bases at J, leaving 11 bases unmatched. CDR3 protein: CASSWGRGSIMNTEAFF. Here the CDR3 DNA reads TGTGCCAGCAGTTGGGGCAGGGGGAGTATCATGAACACTGAAGCTTTCTTT.

This clone was seen only a few times. This CDR3 reads CASSRGQGVSNQPQHF. In nucleotides, the CDR3 is TGTGCCAGCAGCCGGGGACAGGGGGTTAGCAATCAGCCCCAGCATTTT. The V and J genes are TRBV27 and TRBJ1-5; TRBD1 aligns across 11 bases. Germline V gene sequence: CDR1 MNHEY, CDR2 SMNVEV (reference sequence). The V gene end was trimmed by 6 bases and the J gene end by 0 bases; junction bases not matched to a gene: 4. The CDR3 contains 16 residues.

The chain combines TRBV10-3 with TRBJ2-1; the match to TRBD1 covers 8 bases. The CDR3 sequence is 15 residues long. Germline loops: CDR1 ENHRY, CDR2 SYGVKD. The V and J ends lost 4 bases and 8 bases, in that order; junction bases with no gene match: 10. The CDR3 region has the DNA TGTGCCATCAGTGCTTCACAGGGGGGCATCGATGAGCAGTTCTTC. It codes for CAISASQGGIDEQFF.

This clone was seen once. The V call is TRBV5-1, the J call TRBJ2-1; 7 nucleotides agree with TRBD1. V lost 6 bases to trimming and J lost 8 bases; unmatched junction nucleotides: 11. CDR1 is SGHRS, CDR2 YFSETQ, per germline. The length of the CDR3 is 14 residues. The CDR3 sequence is CASKGTGEYDEQFF. The CDR3 nucleotides read TGCGCCAGCAAAGGAACAGGGGAATATGATGAGCAGTTCTTC.

As concerns this clone: The same CDR3 can be traced to other DNA sequences in this sample. CDR3 protein: CASSSRDTRTDTQYF. CDR3 in DNA: TGTGCCAGTTCTTCCCGGGACACCCGCACAGATACGCAGTATTTT. V is TRBV7-9 and J is TRBJ2-3, with D possibly being TRBD1 (6 bases). CDR1 is SEHNR, CDR2 FQNEAQ, per germline (reference sequence). Trimming removed 9 bases at V and 1 base at J, with 17 bases between. CDR3 length equals 15 residues. The whole variable domain, filled in from reference TRBV7-9 and TRBJ2-3, reads DTGVSQNPRHKITKRGQNVTFRCDPISEHNRLYWYRQTLGQGPEFLTYFQNEAQLEKSRLLSDRFSAERPKGSFSTLEIQRTEQGDSAMYLCASSSRDTRTDTQYFGPGTRLTVL.

The chain has TRBV10-1 and TRBJ1-5, with D hard to call. Germline V gene sequence: CDR1 WNHNN, CDR2 SYGVQD (reference sequence). The germline V and J ends were trimmed by 3 bases and 6 bases, with 9 bases remaining between them. There are 13 residues in the CDR3. CDR3 nucleotide sequence: TGCGCCAGCAGTGATAGAGAGAGTCAGCCCCAGCATTTT. Translation: CASSDRESQPQHF.

The rearrangement joins TRBV18 to TRBJ1-2, with a possible D match to TRBD1 (6 bases). CDR1 and CDR2 from the germline V gene are KGHSH and LQKENI. The CDR3 has 13 amino acids. V gave up 3 bases and J gave up 3 bases, with 8 bases separating them. The CDR3 protein is CASSPEGDYGYTF. As DNA, the CDR3 is TGTGCCAGCTCACCCGAGGGGGACTATGGCTACACCTTC.

This chain links TRBV3-1 (or the pseudogene TRBV3-2) with TRBJ2-1; 10 bases line up with TRBD2. CDR3 size: 16 residues. Germline CDR1 and CDR2: LGHDT and YNNKEL (reference sequence). The junction had 5 bases not matched to a gene; V was cut back by 2 bases and J by 4 bases. The CDR3, as DNA: TGTGCCAGCAGCCAATCCCGGACTAGCGGTTACAATGAGCAGTTCTTC. This codes for CASSQSRTSGYNEQFF.

V usage is TRBV7-2 and J usage is TRBJ2-2, with a weak D call TRBD2 (6 bases). The V end was cut by 1 base, the J end by 3 bases, with 9 bases between. Germline-derived CDR1 and CDR2 are SGHTA and FQGNSA. This CDR3 comprises 15 residues. CDR3 residues: CASSLGGTYTGELFF. CDR3 sequence (DNA): TGTGCCAGCAGCTTAGGCGGGACCTACACCGGGGAGCTGTTTTTT.

V usage is TRBV6-2 or TRBV6-3 and J usage is TRBJ2-1; 9 nucleotides line up with TRBD2. The CDR3 is 15 residues long. CDR1 is MNHEY, CDR2 SVGEGT, per germline. The trim removed 4 bases at V and 6 bases at J, leaving 7 bases unmatched. Here the CDR3 DNA reads TGTGCCAGCAGTTTCAGCGGGGGGAGGAGCAATGAGCAGTTCTTC. This gives the protein CASSFSGGRSNEQFF.